A single sample is the source of the 4 T cell receptor beta chains below, sequenced in a study of CD8 T cells in ankylosing spondylitis (dated by TCRdb to the late 2010s). Library construction relied on 5' RACE. Sequencing was performed on an Illumina HiSeq 2500. TCRdb's own reprocessing of the public reads used fastp at Q25 and MiXCR and kept productive beta chains. Each record represents a unique CDR3 protein, reported with the most common genes and DNA among its rows. The sample table records some 240,000 distinct CDR3 sequences; approximately 9% of these occur just once. Almost 7% of the sample comes from the top ten. The sequenced sample was blood, either unsorted or a sorted T cell fraction (not recorded which). The source of these receptors is a male donor with ankylosing spondylitis or in good health (not recorded which).

This clonotype appeared many times. Sequence at one end of the junction differs from germline and may be a read error. This chain connects TRBV11-2 to TRBJ2-1; no clear D. This CDR3 spans 11 amino acids. Germline CDR1 reads SGHAT; CDR2 reads FQNNGV. CDR3: CASSPYDEQFF. In DNA form, the CDR3 reads TGTGCCAGCAGTCCCTACGATGAGCAGTTCTTC. The full variable domain, its missing parts supplied by reference TRBV11-2 and TRBJ2-1, is EAGVAQSPRYKIIEKRQSVAFWCNPISGHATLYWYQQILGQGPKLLIQFQNNGVVDDSQLPKDRFSAERLKGVDSTLKIQPAKLEDSAVYLCASSPYDEQFFGPGTRLTVL.

This clonotype showed up just a few times. The rearrangement joins TRBV5-5 to TRBJ2-5; no definite D call. Germline V gene lookup returns CDR1 SGHKS and CDR2 YYEKEE (reference sequence). The CDR3 is 14 residues long. With 2 bases removed from V and 0 bases from J, the gap between germline ends came to 8 bases. The CDR3 is CASSLSEDQETQYF. In DNA, the CDR3 is TGTGCCAGCAGCTTATCGGAAGACCAAGAGACCCAGTACTTC. The full variable domain, with the rest looked up from reference TRBV5-5 and TRBJ2-5, is DAGVTQSPTHLIKTRGQQVTLRCSPISGHKSVSWYQQVLGQGPQFIFQYYEKEERGRGNFPDRFSARQFPNYSSELNVNALLLGDSALYLCASSLSEDQETQYFGPGTRLLVL.

This clonotype has a count of ten or more. The genes are TRBV6-5 and TRBJ1-6; D is unresolved. This CDR3 comprises 17 residues. Germline CDR1 is MNHEY and CDR2 is SVGAGI. V lost 0 bases and J 8 bases, leaving 17 bases between the germline ends. This CDR3 reads CASSYSPAVRGDSPLHF. The CDR3 coding sequence is TGTGCCAGCAGTTACTCGCCGGCAGTCCGGGGTGATTCACCCCTCCACTTT.

The rearrangement uses TRBV7-2 and TRBJ1-4; the D is unclear. Trimming left V 1 base short and J 0 bases short, with 9 bases between. Germline V lookup: CDR1 SGHTA, CDR2 FQGNSA. CDR3 length equals 16 residues. In nucleotides, the CDR3 is TGTGCCAGCAGCTTAGGAGGGATTGCAACTAATGAAAAACTGTTTTTT. It translates to CASSLGGIATNEKLFF.